These T cell receptor beta chains were read from a single sample in a study of siplizumab effects on memory and regulatory T cells. Sequenced by immunoSEQ multiplex PCR; TCRdb stores in-frame clones only, minus some. Of 98,000 or so clones in the sample, about 94% were seen once. Sample: Tregs sorted from blood. The origin of the receptors is a human donor in good health. Both conserved end residues are trimmed from each CDR3. Expanded clones get a size class; other rows say once, few or many, or leave the size out.

CDR3aa,v_gene,len,j_gene,abundance
ASSIGTGSSGNTIY,TRBV5-1,14,TRBJ1-3,NA
SGTDGGRTEAF,TRBV29-1,11,TRBJ1-1,NA
ASSQSTGRGYEQY,TRBV5-4,13,TRBJ2-7,NA
ASSTWLYNEQF,TRBV2,11,TRBJ2-1,NA
SAREGITQY,TRBV20-1,9,TRBJ2-3,NA
ASSETVTQGQAF,TRBV6-4,12,TRBJ1-1,NA
ASGWVTHMGVTGELF,TRBV12-5,15,TRBJ2-2,NA
ASSFLGRRDTYGYT,TRBV28,14,TRBJ1-2,NA
ASKGLAGITDEQF,TRBV19,13,TRBJ2-1,once
ASSVEPGHSTDTQY,TRBV9,14,TRBJ2-3,NA
AISAGQGALF,TRBV10-3,10,TRBJ2-2,NA
AWRSLQEAF,TRBV30,9,TRBJ1-1,few
ASSFFRGQGGYSNQPQH,TRBV28,17,TRBJ1-5,NA
ASSLVGPGVAEQY,TRBV5-6,13,TRBJ2-7,NA
ASSWVAGPTDTQY,TRBV6-1,13,TRBJ2-3,NA
ASSREPGGLNTGELF,TRBV14,15,TRBJ2-2,NA
ASSQDWAGGYSPLH,TRBV4-2,14,TRBJ1-6,NA
ASSQDPGYSPLH,TRBV14,12,TRBJ1-6,NA
ASSLRGEYGYT,TRBV7-9,11,TRBJ1-2,NA
ASSDWARNEAF,TRBV5-4,11,TRBJ1-1,NA
ASSYQGSGNTIY,TRBV5-1,12,TRBJ1-3,NA
ASSPGTGVSPLH,TRBV5-1,12,TRBJ1-6,NA
ASSEVRGQREQY,TRBV6-1,12,TRBJ2-7,NA
ASSQNTGGHYGYT,TRBV18,13,TRBJ1-2,NA
ASSLHKNSPLH,TRBV7-9,11,TRBJ1-6,few
ASSTGAPPGYT,TRBV28,11,TRBJ1-2,once
ASSDSSGGSIPISF,TRBV6-4,14,TRBJ2-1,NA
ASSSGGWTEAF,TRBV11-1,11,TRBJ1-1,NA
ASRVGTPREGEAF,TRBV2,13,TRBJ1-1,NA
ASSPLSGTPRDATNEKLF,TRBV23-1,18,TRBJ1-4,NA
ASSLGGSSNYGYT,TRBV5-6,13,TRBJ1-2,NA
ASSLGTGRSYNEQF,TRBV5-1,14,TRBJ2-1,NA
ASSPAGGASKLF,TRBV5-1,12,TRBJ1-4,once
ASAGQGREKLF,TRBV19,11,TRBJ1-4,NA
ASRASGRTYEQY,TRBV6-1,12,TRBJ2-7,NA
ASSLLGEQF,TRBV6-5,9,TRBJ2-1,NA
ASSLDRGWGINEQF,TRBV5-1,14,TRBJ2-1,NA
SATQETQY,TRBV20-1,8,TRBJ2-5,NA
ASSKVRGDQETQY,TRBV21-1,13,TRBJ2-5,NA
ASSHPRTGRHEKLF,TRBV4-1,14,TRBJ1-4,NA
ASSVRRGTEAF,TRBV6-4,11,TRBJ1-1,NA
SVYLTFAGEQF,TRBV29-1,11,TRBJ2-1,NA
ASRQTPGTGYWGYT,TRBV5-1,14,TRBJ1-2,NA
ASSFGQGVYEQY,TRBV7-9,12,TRBJ2-7,NA
ASSLEWVGDYGYT,TRBV5-1,13,TRBJ1-2,NA
ASSPPPRSMYQETQY,TRBV18,15,TRBJ2-5,NA
ASRELLTRNTEAF,TRBV6-1,13,TRBJ1-1,NA
ASSPGTIGSTIY,TRBV2,12,TRBJ1-3,NA
ALDGYEQY,TRBV30,8,TRBJ2-7,NA